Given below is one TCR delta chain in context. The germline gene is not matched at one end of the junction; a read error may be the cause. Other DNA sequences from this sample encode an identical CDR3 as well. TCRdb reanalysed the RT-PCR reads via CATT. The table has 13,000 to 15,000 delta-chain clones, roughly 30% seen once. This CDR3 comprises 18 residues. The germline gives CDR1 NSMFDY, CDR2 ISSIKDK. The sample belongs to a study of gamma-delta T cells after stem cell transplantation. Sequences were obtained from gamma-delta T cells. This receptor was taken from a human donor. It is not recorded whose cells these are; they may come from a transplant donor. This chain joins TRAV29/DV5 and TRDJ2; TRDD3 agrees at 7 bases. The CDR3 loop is CAASFTLRGMGSAAQLFF. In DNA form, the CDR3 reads TGTGCCGCAAGCTTTACTTTGAGGGGGATGGGCTCGGCAGCACAACTCTTCTTT.